These 28 T cell receptor beta chains share one sample of origin, sequenced in a study of control samples from healthy donors and cancer patients. Produced via immunoSEQ multiplex PCR; TCRdb's table is partial and in-frame only. Here the sample spans 88,000 or so clones, around 94% being singletons. Sequenced input: blood. Receptors were obtained from a woman aged 18-35 years in good health.

This clone was counted once. The V gene is TRBV5-1, the J gene TRBJ1-1; 9 bases are a match to TRBD1. The CDR3 contains 13 residues. The V and J ends lost 5 bases and 9 bases, in that order; junction bases with no gene match: 8. In germline, CDR1 is SGHRS, CDR2 YFSETQ. The CDR3 loop reads CASRQTGGSKAFF. As DNA, the CDR3 is TGCGCCAGCAGGCAGACAGGGGGGAGTAAAGCTTTCTTT. The entire variable domain, with the rest obtained from reference TRBV5-1 and TRBJ1-1, is as follows: KAGVTQTPRYLIKTRGQQVTLSCSPISGHRSVSWYQQTPGQGLQFLFEYFSETQRNKGNFPGRFSGRQFSNSRSEMNVSTLELGDSALYLCASRQTGGSKAFFGQGTRLTVV.

The V and J genes are TRBV5-6 and TRBJ2-1, with TRBD1 matching 8 bases. CDR1 is SGHDT, CDR2 YYEEEE, per germline. CDR3 length: 16 residues. The V gene end was trimmed by 4 bases and the J gene end by 8 bases; junction bases not matched to a gene: 14. CDR3 nucleotide sequence: TGTGCCAGCAGCCGGCTAGGACAGGGACTTTCGGATGAGCAGTTCTTC. It specifies CASSRLGQGLSDEQFF. Complete variable domain (other parts from reference TRBV5-6 and TRBJ2-1): DAGVTQSPTHLIKTRGQQVTLRCSPKSGHDTVSWYQQALGQGPQFIFQYYEEEERQRGNFPDRFSGHQFPNYSSELNVNALLLGDSALYLCASSRLGQGLSDEQFFGPGTRLTVL.

The rearrangement joins TRBV29-1 to TRBJ2-3; TRBD1 matches at 8 bases. Germline V CDR1 and CDR2: SQVTM, ANQGSEA. The junction had 7 bases not matched to a gene; V was cut back by 3 bases and J by 8 bases. The length of the CDR3 is 13 residues. The CDR3 nucleotides read TGCAGCGTTGACCAGGGGGCGCGAGGTACGCAGTATTTT. Amino acids: CSVDQGARGTQYF.

This rearrangement joins TRBV7-6 to TRBJ2-1; 13 nucleotides line up with TRBD2. Germline loops: CDR1 SGHVS, CDR2 FNYEAQ. This CDR3 is 15 amino acids long. Germline trimming cut 5 bases from V and 8 bases from J; bases unmatched to any gene: 6. CDR3 coding DNA: TGTGCCAGCAGCCCAACTAGCGGGGGGGTCTATGAGCAGTTCTTC. Its protein product is CASSPTSGGVYEQFF. Together with reference TRBV7-6 and TRBJ2-1, the CDR3 gives the full variable domain: GAGVSQSPRYKVTKRGQDVALRCDPISGHVSLYWYRQALGQGPEFLTYFNYEAQQDKSGLPNDRFSAERPEGSISTLTIQRTEQRDSAMYRCASSPTSGGVYEQFFGPGTRLTVL.

The chain recombines TRBV7-9 with TRBJ2-2; 8 bases fit TRBD1. V was clipped by 5 bases and J by 7 bases; unmatched bases: 6. The CDR3 has 14 residues. Germline V gene lookup returns CDR1 SEHNR and CDR2 FQNEAQ (reference sequence). This CDR3 is CASSPGQGVGELFF. Here the CDR3 DNA reads TGTGCCAGCAGCCCCGGACAGGGCGTCGGGGAGCTGTTTTTT. Complete variable domain (other parts from reference TRBV7-9 and TRBJ2-2): DTGVSQNPRHKITKRGQNVTFRCDPISEHNRLYWYRQTLGQGPEFLTYFQNEAQLEKSRLLSDRFSAERPKGSFSTLEIQRTEQGDSAMYLCASSPGQGVGELFFGEGSRLTVL.

Comments on this clone: The sample carries other DNA sequences with the same CDR3. CDR3: CASSRPTGQSSPLHF. CDR3 DNA sequence: TGTGCCAGCAGCCGACCGACAGGGCAGTCCTCACCCCTCCACTTT. This chain links TRBV28 with TRBJ1-6; 7 bases align to TRBD1. This CDR3 has 15 amino acids. Trimming cost V 6 bases and J 10 bases; bases outside gene matches: 12. CDR1 and CDR2 from the germline V gene are MDHEN and SYDVKM.

The chain employs TRBV19 and TRBJ1-3; D is ambiguous. Trimming shortened V by 10 bases and J by 0 bases, and 13 bases separated the two germline ends. The CDR3 sequence is 14 residues long. Germline V gene lookup returns CDR1 LNHDA and CDR2 SQIVND (reference sequence). In DNA form, the CDR3 reads TGTGCCACCGGTCCCGGGAGCTCTGGAAACACCATATATTTT. Translating gives CATGPGSSGNTIYF.

V gene TRBV15 combines with J gene TRBJ1-2, with D unclear. Trimming left V 0 bases short and J 8 bases short, with 13 bases between. Per the germline V gene, CDR1 is LNHNV and CDR2 is YYDKDF (reference sequence). This CDR3 is 14 amino acids long. DNA for the CDR3: TGTGCCACCAGCAGAGATCGACGTGTTGGAGGCTACACCTTC. It codes for CATSRDRRVGGYTF.

The V call is TRBV9, the J call TRBJ2-7; D call uncertain. In germline, CDR1 is SGDLS, CDR2 YYNGEE. This CDR3 spans 13 amino acids. With 3 bases removed from V and 0 bases from J, the gap between germline ends came to 7 bases. The CDR3 bases are TGTGCCAGCAGCGCCTCCTCCTCCTACGAGCAGTACTTC. It specifies CASSASSSYEQYF.

The rearrangement joins TRBV14 to TRBJ2-3; 8 bases are a match to TRBD1. The CDR3 totals 18 residues. Unmatched junction bases numbered 11, after V lost 1 base and J lost 2 bases. Germline V gives CDR1 SGHDN, CDR2 FVKESK. The CDR3 protein is CASSQAGRTGSFTDTQYF. CDR3 nucleotides: TGTGCCAGCAGCCAAGCCGGACGGACAGGGTCATTCACAGATACGCAGTATTTT.

Notes on this clone: Within the sample, other DNA sequences also encode this same CDR3. This rearrangement joins TRBV11-2 to TRBJ1-4; D gene unclear. The CDR3 sequence is 13 residues long. Trimming pared 1 base from V and 4 bases from J, leaving 4 bases between. Germline values: CDR1 SGHAT, CDR2 FQNNGV. CDR3 coding DNA: TGTGCCAGCAGCTTAGGAAGTAATGAAAAACTGTTTTTT. Amino acid sequence: CASSLGSNEKLFF.

This chain links TRBV7-2 with TRBJ1-3; D is perhaps TRBD1 (6 bases). V gave up 4 bases and J gave up 8 bases, with 15 bases separating them. From germline, CDR1 is SGHTA and CDR2 FQGNSA. The CDR3 is 14 residues long. The CDR3 loop reads CASSYRVGGDTIYF. The CDR3 nucleotides read TGTGCCAGCAGCTACAGGGTGGGGGGGGACACCATATATTTT.

The DNA of the CDR3 is TGTGCCAGCTCACCGGGACAGGCAAACGATTCACCCCTCCACTTT. Its protein product is CASSPGQANDSPLHF. The chain couples TRBV18 to TRBJ1-6; 8 nucleotides match TRBD1. The CDR3 is 15 residues long. The germline V gene encodes CDR1 KGHSH and CDR2 LQKENI. V trimming: 3 bases; J trimming: 8 bases; junction bases outside the gene matches: 6.

This chain uses TRBV12-3 or TRBV12-4 with TRBJ1-1; D not resolved. V lost 3 bases and J lost 4, with 9 bases in between. CDR3 length: 13 amino acids. In nucleotides, the CDR3 is TGTGCCAGCAGTTTGCTGGGCGGCACTGAAGCTTTCTTT. Residues: CASSLLGGTEAFF.

V is TRBV18 and J is TRBJ2-7; tentatively, D is TRBD2 (5 bases). The CDR3 consists of 14 residues. Germline CDR1 and CDR2: KGHSH and LQKENI. The V end was cut by 6 bases, the J end by 2 bases, with 14 bases between. The CDR3 DNA reads as TGTGCCAGCTCCGAAGAGGTACTAGCCTACGAGCAGTACTTC. This sequence encodes CASSEEVLAYEQYF.

In regard to this clone: One end of the junction does not line up with germline, which may come from a read error. The chain has TRBV7-7 and TRBJ2-2; TRBD1 matches 10 bases. This CDR3 contains 15 residues. Germline values: CDR1 SSHAT, CDR2 FNYEAQ (reference sequence). CDR3 in DNA: TGTGCTAGCAGCTTACGGACAGGGGGGACCGGGGAGCTGTTTTTT. Translated: CASSLRTGGTGELFF.

This clone was detected once. The V call is TRBV7-2, the J call TRBJ1-1; no definite D call. V was pared by 1 base and J by 3 bases, with 15 bases between. Per germline, CDR1 SGHTA and CDR2 FQGNSA. This CDR3 is 16 amino acids long. Here the CDR3 reads CASSLDLPYPDTEAFF. The CDR3 coding sequence is TGTGCCAGCAGCTTAGATTTGCCCTACCCGGACACTGAAGCTTTCTTT.

The V call is TRBV7-2, the J call TRBJ2-5; D not certain. The V gene's germline CDR1 is SGHTA and CDR2 FQGNSA. CDR3 length equals 15 residues. Trimming stripped 1 base from V and 5 bases from J, with 14 bases between. Here the CDR3 reads CASSLVSISGETQYF. The CDR3 region has the DNA TGTGCCAGCAGCTTAGTTAGCATTAGTGGGGAGACCCAGTACTTC.

The J gene is TRBJ1-2, the V gene TRBV19; D gene ambiguous. Trimming pared 5 bases from V and 8 bases from J, leaving 15 bases between. The germline CDR1 and CDR2 sequences are LNHDA and SQIVND (reference sequence). CDR3 size: 13 residues. In DNA form, the CDR3 reads TGTGCCAGTAGTCCAAGGGAGAGTGGAGGCTACACCTTC. The encoded protein is CASSPRESGGYTF.

The chain carries TRBV5-4 and TRBJ2-1; TRBD1 matches at 8 bases. Trimming took 4 bases from V and 10 from J; bases not matched to a gene: 7. The V gene's germline CDR1 is SGHNT and CDR2 YYREEE (reference sequence). CDR3 length: 13 amino acids. The CDR3 region has the DNA TGTGCCAGCAGCCCACAGGGGGGCGGGGAGCAGTTCTTC. Translation gives CASSPQGGGEQFF.

The rearrangement uses TRBV7-9 and TRBJ1-3; 10 bases agree with TRBD1. J was trimmed by 0 bases and V by 7 bases; bases with no gene match: 12. In germline, CDR1 is SEHNR, CDR2 FQNEAQ (reference sequence). The CDR3 runs to 18 residues. CDR3 in amino acids: CASTIRLGQGISGNTIYF. The CDR3 DNA reads TGTGCCAGCACCATTAGATTGGGACAGGGGATCTCTGGAAACACCATATATTTT.

This chain joins TRBV7-9 and TRBJ2-3; D not resolved. Germline V CDR1 and CDR2: SEHNR, FQNEAQ (reference sequence). The CDR3 is 11 residues long. Trimming pared 8 bases from V and 2 bases from J, leaving 5 bases between. This CDR3 reads CASLYTDTQYF. DNA for the CDR3: TGTGCCAGCCTCTACACAGATACGCAGTATTTT.

This rearrangement joins TRBV7-2 to TRBJ2-7, with D possibly TRBD1 on 6 matching bases. Per the germline V gene, CDR1 is SGHTA and CDR2 is FQGNSA. V lost 1 base to trimming and J lost 7 bases, with 11 bases between them. The CDR3 loop spans 13 amino acids. DNA of the CDR3: TGTGCCAGCAGCTTAGTACAGGGCGGAGAGCAGTACTTC. Translation: CASSLVQGGEQYF.

The chain is built from TRBV9 and TRBJ1-1; D gene uncertain. Trimming removed 0 bases at V and 1 base at J, with 7 bases between. Per germline, CDR1 SGDLS and CDR2 YYNGEE. The CDR3 has 14 amino acids. The CDR3, as DNA: TGTGCCAGCAGCGTAGAATGGGGGAACACTGAAGCTTTCTTT. Amino acids: CASSVEWGNTEAFF. The complete variable domain, with remaining parts taken from reference TRBV9 and TRBJ1-1, reads DSGVTQTPKHLITATGQRVTLRCSPRSGDLSVYWYQQSLDQGLQFLIQYYNGEERAKGNILERFSAQQFPDLHSELNLSSLELGDSALYFCASSVEWGNTEAFFGQGTRLTVV.

The CDR3 region has the DNA TGTGCCAGCAGAATGTCGGGCGCCGGCAACGAGCAGTACTTC. Protein sequence: CASRMSGAGNEQYF. The genes are TRBV7-2 and TRBJ2-7, with unresolved D. Trimming shortened V by 6 bases and J by 5 bases, and 17 bases separated the two germline ends. The CDR3 extends over 14 amino acids. The germline V gene has CDR1 SGHTA and CDR2 FQGNSA. The complete variable domain, with remaining parts taken from reference TRBV7-2 and TRBJ2-7, reads GAGVSQSPSNKVTEKGKDVELRCDPISGHTALYWYRQSLGQGLEFLIYFQGNSAPDKSGLPSDRFSAERTGGSVSTLTIQRTQQEDSAVYLCASRMSGAGNEQYFGPGTRLTVT.

The gene calls are TRBV4-3 and TRBJ1-1; 7 bases map to TRBD1. Trimming cost V 4 bases and J 8 bases; bases outside gene matches: 7. Germline CDR1 reads LGHNA; CDR2 reads YSLEER. The CDR3 contains 13 residues. CDR3 sequence (DNA): TGCGCCAGCAGCCGGGACAGCCTAGGAGAAGCTTTCTTT. Translation gives CASSRDSLGEAFF.

V usage is TRBV9 and J usage is TRBJ1-1, with 10 bases identical to TRBD1. The CDR3 has 14 amino acids. V shed 4 bases and J 5 bases; nucleotides not matched to a gene: 5. The germline gives CDR1 SGDLS, CDR2 YYNGEE. In DNA form, the CDR3 reads TGTGCCAGCAGCAAGGACAGGGGGTGGACTGAAGCTTTCTTT. This codes for CASSKDRGWTEAFF.

V and J are TRBV7-9 and TRBJ2-7; a weak D match, TRBD1 (6 bases). Germline CDR1 SEHNR, CDR2 FQNEAQ (reference sequence). Trimming pared 5 bases from V and 2 bases from J, leaving 25 bases between. This CDR3 is 18 amino acids long. The CDR3 sequence is CASSQIGSTGNRPYEQYF. DNA for the CDR3: TGTGCCAGCAGCCAGATCGGTTCCACAGGGAATCGGCCCTACGAGCAGTACTTC.